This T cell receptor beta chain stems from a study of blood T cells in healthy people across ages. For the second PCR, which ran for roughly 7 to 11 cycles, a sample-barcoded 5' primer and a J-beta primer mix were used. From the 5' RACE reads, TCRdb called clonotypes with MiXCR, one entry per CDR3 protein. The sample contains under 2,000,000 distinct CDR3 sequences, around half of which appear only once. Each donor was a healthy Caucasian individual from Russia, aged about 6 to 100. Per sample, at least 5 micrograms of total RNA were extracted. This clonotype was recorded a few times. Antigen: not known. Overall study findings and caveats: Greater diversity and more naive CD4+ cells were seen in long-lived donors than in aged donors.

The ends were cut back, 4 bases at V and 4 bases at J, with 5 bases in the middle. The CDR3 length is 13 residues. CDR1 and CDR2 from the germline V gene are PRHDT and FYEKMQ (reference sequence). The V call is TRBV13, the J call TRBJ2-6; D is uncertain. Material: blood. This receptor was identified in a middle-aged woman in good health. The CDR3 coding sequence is TGTGCCAGCAGCTCGATGGGGGCCAACGTCCTGACTTTC. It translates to CASSSMGANVLTF.